This T cell receptor (beta chain) was recorded in a study of blood T cells in healthy people across ages. Germline-derived CDR1 and CDR2 are DFQATT and SNEGSKA (reference sequence). CDR3 length equals 16 residues. The trim removed 0 bases at V and 7 bases at J, leaving 7 bases unmatched. The authors ran a second PCR of about 7 to 12 cycles using a sample-barcoded 5' primer and a J-beta primer mix. TCRdb analysed the 5' RACE reads with MiXCR anew, one entry per CDR3 protein. The sample shows hundreds of thousands of distinct CDR3 sequences, around 49% of them seen only once. Sequencing input: blood. J is TRBJ2-1 and V is TRBV20-1; TRBD2 agrees at 12 bases. The TCR comes from a woman aged 60-70 years in good health. DNA for the CDR3: TGCAGTGCTAGAGACCCCCTAGCGGGAGGGGGGAATGAGCAGTTCTTC. Its translation is CSARDPLAGGGNEQFF.